These 15 T cell receptor beta chains share one sample of origin, sequenced in a study of OX40 agonist ivuxolimab in advanced cancers. TCRdb's table, derived via immunoSEQ multiplex PCR, lists solely in-frame clones and lacks some. The data hold around 79,000 clones, with approximately 86% observed a single time. The sequenced sample was CD4+ or CD8+ T cells sorted from blood, obtained in a trial of the OX40 agonist ivuxolimab. Source of these receptors: an adult with an advanced solid tumor such as melanoma, head and neck, liver or kidney cancer.

The chain recombines TRBV20-1 with TRBJ2-7; D unclear. Germline-derived CDR1 and CDR2 are DFQATT and SNEGSKA (reference sequence). Trimming stripped 3 bases from V and 9 bases from J, with 3 bases between. The CDR3 is 8 amino acids. Written as DNA, the CDR3 is TGCAGTGCTAGGCCGCAGTACTTC. Protein product: CSARPQYF.

The V gene is TRBV6-5, the J gene TRBJ2-7, with D tentatively TRBD1 (6 bases). CDR1 and CDR2 (germline): MNHEY, SVGAGI. The CDR3 length is 14 residues. Trimming removed 6 bases at V and 4 bases at J, with 16 bases between. Written as DNA, the CDR3 is TGTGCCAGCAGCACAAGGGGGAGATCGTACGAGCAGTACTTC. Protein: CASSTRGRSYEQYF.

This clone was observed a single time. The V call is TRBV5-5, the J call TRBJ1-3; D unresolved. This CDR3 is 16 amino acids long. The germline V gene encodes CDR1 SGHKS and CDR2 YYEKEE (reference sequence). The ends were cut back, 0 bases at V and 2 bases at J, with 12 bases in the middle. This chain's CDR3 is CASSLGQYQTGNTIYF. CDR3 sequence (DNA): TGTGCCAGCAGCTTGGGACAATACCAGACTGGAAACACCATATATTTT.

The rearrangement uses TRBV4-3 and TRBJ2-1; TRBD2 matches at 9 bases. Trimming cost V 0 bases and J 4 bases; bases outside gene matches: 10. This CDR3 is 18 amino acids long. CDR1 LGHNA and CDR2 YSLEER come from the germline V gene. This CDR3 reads CASSQDSGLAGKYNEQFF. CDR3 nucleotide sequence: TGCGCCAGCAGCCAAGATAGCGGTCTAGCGGGGAAGTACAATGAGCAGTTCTTC.

J is TRBJ1-5 and V is TRBV5-6, with a possible D match to TRBD1 (6 bases). The ends were cut back, 0 bases at V and 0 bases at J, with 10 bases in the middle. Germline V gene lookup returns CDR1 SGHDT and CDR2 YYEEEE. This CDR3 is 16 amino acids long. CDR3 region: CASSLGTDNSNQPQHF. Here the CDR3 DNA reads TGTGCCAGCAGCTTGGGGACAGATAATAGCAATCAGCCCCAGCATTTT.

The chain joins TRBV5-1 to TRBJ2-1; no firm D call. V lost 0 bases and J lost 6, with 7 bases in between. The CDR3 loop spans 13 amino acids. Per the germline V gene, CDR1 is SGHRS and CDR2 is YFSETQ. The CDR3 DNA reads TGCGCCAGCAGCTTGGCCGGTTTCAATGAGCAGTTCTTC. The encoded protein is CASSLAGFNEQFF.

CDR3 amino acids: CASSFGGPNEQYF. The CDR3 DNA follows: TGCGCCAGCAGCTTTGGAGGGCCCAACGAGCAGTACTTC. V gene TRBV5-1 combines with J gene TRBJ2-7; maybe TRBD2 (6 bases). V shed 2 bases and J shed 5 bases, with 11 bases lying between them. CDR1 is SGHRS, CDR2 YFSETQ, per germline. The CDR3 length is 13 residues. The complete variable domain, with remaining parts taken from reference TRBV5-1 and TRBJ2-7, reads KAGVTQTPRYLIKTRGQQVTLSCSPISGHRSVSWYQQTPGQGLQFLFEYFSETQRNKGNFPGRFSGRQFSNSRSEMNVSTLELGDSALYLCASSFGGPNEQYFGPGTRLTVT.

With regard to this clone: The sample has other DNA sequences that encode this CDR3 too. The V call is TRBV28, the J call TRBJ1-2; D ambiguous. The CDR3 extends over 15 amino acids. The ends were cut back, 3 bases at V and 7 bases at J, with 18 bases in the middle. From germline, CDR1 is MDHEN and CDR2 SYDVKM. The CDR3 DNA reads as TGTGCCAGCAGTTTCAGCCAAGGTGCGCGGTCTGGCTACACCTTC. Amino acids: CASSFSQGARSGYTF.

V gene TRBV5-4 combines with J gene TRBJ2-2; D unclear. Trimming removed 7 bases from V and 6 bases from J, with 13 bases in between. The CDR3 is 13 amino acids. Germline loops: CDR1 SGHNT, CDR2 YYREEE (reference sequence). CDR3: CASSNSRPGELFF. CDR3 DNA: TGTGCCAGCTCCAATAGTCGGCCCGGGGAGCTGTTTTTT. The full variable domain, in which reference TRBV5-4 and TRBJ2-2 provide the parts outside the CDR3, is ETGVTQSPTHLIKTRGQQVTLRCSSQSGHNTVSWYQQALGQGPQFIFQYYREEENGRGNFPPRFSGLQFPNYSSELNVNALELDDSALYLCASSNSRPGELFFGEGSRLTVL.

The chain carries TRBV19 and TRBJ1-1; the D gene is possibly TRBD1 (6 bases). The CDR3 consists of 15 residues. V lost 1 base to trimming and J lost 2 bases, with 11 bases between them. In germline, CDR1 is LNHDA, CDR2 SQIVND (reference sequence). The CDR3 is CASSIALTGNTEAFF. The CDR3 coding sequence is TGTGCCAGTAGTATAGCCCTGACAGGAAACACTGAAGCTTTCTTT.

This clone was found once. The chain is built from TRBV19 and TRBJ1-2; D call uncertain. V was clipped by 7 bases and J by 2 bases, with 11 bases between them. The CDR3 totals 13 residues. Germline CDR1 LNHDA, CDR2 SQIVND (reference sequence). The CDR3 sequence is CASTVAGNYGYTF. In DNA form, the CDR3 reads TGTGCCAGTACCGTAGCAGGCAACTATGGCTACACCTTC.

This clone was detected only a few times. The genes are TRBV30 and TRBJ1-2; D is uncertain. CDR3 length: 11 residues. The germline CDR1 and CDR2 sequences are GTSNPN and SVGIG (reference sequence). Trimming stripped 4 bases from V and 8 bases from J, with 11 bases between. CDR3 DNA sequence: TGTGCCTGGATGCGGGGAGAAGGCTACACCTTC. Protein product: CAWMRGEGYTF.

V usage is TRBV9 and J usage is TRBJ2-1; D not resolved. V was clipped by 0 bases and J by 2 bases, with 9 bases between them. From germline, CDR1 is SGDLS and CDR2 YYNGEE. The CDR3 has 15 residues. For the CDR3, the DNA is TGTGCCAGCAGCGTAGTGAGGTGGGCCTACAATGAGCAGTTCTTC. Protein product: CASSVVRWAYNEQFF.

The chain employs TRBV4-3 and TRBJ2-4; D ambiguous. The V end lost 3 bases, the J end lost 1 base, and 4 bases lay between the germline ends. This CDR3 comprises 13 residues. Germline CDR1 is LGHNA and CDR2 is YSLEER. CDR3 residues: CASSQGAKNIQYF. DNA for the CDR3: TGCGCCAGCAGCCAGGGGGCCAAAAACATTCAGTACTTC.

The chain couples TRBV14 to TRBJ1-2; 8 positions match TRBD1. Germline V gene sequence: CDR1 SGHDN, CDR2 FVKESK. V dropped 1 base and J dropped 4; count of bases not matched to a gene: 5. This CDR3 comprises 15 residues. Written as DNA, the CDR3 is TGTGCCAGCAGCCAAGGACAGGGGAGCGGCTATGGCTACACCTTC. Its translation is CASSQGQGSGYGYTF.